Detailed here is one T cell receptor beta chain. Its antigen is not identified. This specimen comes from a study of T cells in tumors after PD-1 blockade. In the study overall: No patient had prior checkpoint blockade, systemic immunosuppression, or radiotherapy within 4 weeks. Findings of the study overall: Some novel exhausted tumor clones appeared in pre-treatment blood, suggesting peripheral recruitment.

Tumor biopsies came from the same primary tumor site before and after PD-1 blockade. Genomic DNA template from tumor biopsies or peripheral blood, about 600 ng to 6,500 ng input. Sequenced by immunoSEQ multiplex PCR; TCRdb stores in-frame clones only, minus some. The sample holds about 3,900 clones, roughly 67% seen once. This sample comprised tumor tissue, obtained before anti-PD-1 treatment. This receptor was taken from a human donor with basal cell carcinoma.

The CDR3 is CASSRGLAGYNEQFF. CDR3 nucleotides: TGTGCCAGCAGCCGGGGACTAGCGGGTTACAATGAGCAGTTCTTC. The J gene is TRBJ2-1, the V gene TRBV6-5, with 12 bases lining up with TRBD2. Per germline, CDR1 MNHEY and CDR2 SVGAGI. Germline trimming cut 6 bases from V and 4 bases from J; bases unmatched to any gene: 4. CDR3 size: 15 residues.